This entry concerns a single T cell receptor beta chain. Germline V gene lookup returns CDR1 MNHNY and CDR2 SVGAGI (reference sequence). V was pared by 10 bases and J by 10 bases, with 10 bases of the junction left unmatched. The CDR3 length is 13 residues. Semi-nested PCR with Nested Universal Primer A followed constant-region reverse priming of full-length variable regions. TCRdb reanalysed the 5' RACE reads using MiXCR and keeps one entry per CDR3 protein. Among about 54,000 distinct CDR3 sequences listed, about a sixth were seen once. The source material was naive CD4+ T cells sorted from blood. Subset: naive CD4+ T cells, CD4+CD45RA+CD25-. The origin of this receptor is a female donor with breast cancer. The rearrangement uses TRBV6-6 and TRBJ1-6, with TRBD1 identical over 7 bases. The CDR3 DNA sequence: TGTGCCACCGTGACAGGGCCTGAGTCACCCCTCCACTTT. This codes for CATVTGPESPLHF.